This entry features one T cell receptor beta chain sequence. The data were obtained in a study of tumor-infiltrating lymphocytes in oesophageal squamous cell carcinoma. The V gene lost 5 bases and the J gene lost 1 base, with 8 bases spanning the gap. The CDR3 loop spans 13 amino acids. TCRdb independently ran MiXCR on the PCR reads; one entry per CDR3 protein. In the table there are around 20,000 distinct CDR3 sequences, 35% to 50% of which are singletons. Sequenced: esophageal tumor tissue. The sequence came from a male donor with esophageal squamous cell carcinoma. The chain is built from TRBV12-3 or TRBV12-4 and TRBJ1-1; a possible D gene is TRBD1 (5 bases). CDR3 sequence reads: CASSKTGNTEAFF. Written as DNA, the CDR3 is TGTGCCAGCAGTAAAACAGGGAACACTGAAGCTTTCTTT.